Listed below are T cell receptor beta chains from one sample, sequenced in a study of CD8+ T cells in alopecia areata. Here immunoSEQ multiplex PCR was the method, and the copy in TCRdb shows in-frame clones only, minus some. The sample has roughly 250,000 clones, about three fifths seen once. Sequences were derived from CD4+ T cells sorted from blood, sampled around week 54, from a patient treated with tofacitinib. These receptors originate from a human donor with alopecia areata. Both conserved end residues are part of each CDR3. A D gene is named only where the DNA matches it firmly. Size is stated for part of the rows, as once, few or many counts, or as a class when the clone is expanded.

V	J	size	D	CDR3	DNA
TRBV19	TRBJ2-7	few	.	CASSMGTGGPYVQYF	TGTGCCAGTAGTATGGGGACCGGGGGCCCATACGTGCAGTACTTC
TRBV29-1	TRBJ2-1	.	.	CSLREEGNGQFF	TGCAGCCTACGAGAGGAGGGAAACGGGCAGTTCTTC
TRBV29-1	TRBJ2-1	.	.	CSVDQGRNNEQFF	TGCAGCGTTGACCAGGGGAGGAACAATGAGCAGTTCTTC
TRBV25-1	TRBJ1-5	.	TRBD1	CASSGQGGQPQHF	TGTGCCAGCAGTGGGCAGGGGGGTCAGCCCCAGCATTTT
TRBV25-1	TRBJ2-5	.	.	CASSPDEVETQYF	TGTGCCAGCAGTCCCGATGAGGTGGAGACCCAGTACTTC
TRBV5-6	TRBJ2-6	.	.	CASRKDKEYTGANVLTF	TGTGCCAGCCGGAAGGACAAAGAATATACTGGGGCCAACGTCCTGACTTTC
TRBV4-2	TRBJ1-1	.	.	CASSPRQYLNTEAFF	TGTGCCAGCAGCCCGAGACAGTATTTGAACACTGAAGCTTTCTTT
TRBV30	TRBJ1-2	.	.	CAWGVMVDHYGYTF	TGTGCCTGGGGGGTGATGGTGGATCACTATGGCTACACCTTC
TRBV15	TRBJ2-3	.	.	CATSIPGLKPADTQYF	TGTGCCACCAGCATTCCGGGCCTCAAGCCGGCAGATACGCAGTATTTT
TRBV29-1	TRBJ2-3	.	TRBD1	CSGDSRTDTQYF	TGCAGCGGGGACAGTAGGACAGATACGCAGTATTTT
TRBV5-1	TRBJ1-2	few	.	CASSLQGDDGYTF	TGCGCCAGCAGCTTACAGGGTGATGATGGCTACACCTTC
TRBV27	TRBJ2-7	.	.	CASRTTVGYEQYF	TGTGCCAGCAGAACGACAGTCGGCTACGAGCAGTACTTC
TRBV29-1	TRBJ2-5	.	.	CSVESQDQETQYF	TGCAGCGTTGAGTCACAGGACCAAGAGACCCAGTACTTC